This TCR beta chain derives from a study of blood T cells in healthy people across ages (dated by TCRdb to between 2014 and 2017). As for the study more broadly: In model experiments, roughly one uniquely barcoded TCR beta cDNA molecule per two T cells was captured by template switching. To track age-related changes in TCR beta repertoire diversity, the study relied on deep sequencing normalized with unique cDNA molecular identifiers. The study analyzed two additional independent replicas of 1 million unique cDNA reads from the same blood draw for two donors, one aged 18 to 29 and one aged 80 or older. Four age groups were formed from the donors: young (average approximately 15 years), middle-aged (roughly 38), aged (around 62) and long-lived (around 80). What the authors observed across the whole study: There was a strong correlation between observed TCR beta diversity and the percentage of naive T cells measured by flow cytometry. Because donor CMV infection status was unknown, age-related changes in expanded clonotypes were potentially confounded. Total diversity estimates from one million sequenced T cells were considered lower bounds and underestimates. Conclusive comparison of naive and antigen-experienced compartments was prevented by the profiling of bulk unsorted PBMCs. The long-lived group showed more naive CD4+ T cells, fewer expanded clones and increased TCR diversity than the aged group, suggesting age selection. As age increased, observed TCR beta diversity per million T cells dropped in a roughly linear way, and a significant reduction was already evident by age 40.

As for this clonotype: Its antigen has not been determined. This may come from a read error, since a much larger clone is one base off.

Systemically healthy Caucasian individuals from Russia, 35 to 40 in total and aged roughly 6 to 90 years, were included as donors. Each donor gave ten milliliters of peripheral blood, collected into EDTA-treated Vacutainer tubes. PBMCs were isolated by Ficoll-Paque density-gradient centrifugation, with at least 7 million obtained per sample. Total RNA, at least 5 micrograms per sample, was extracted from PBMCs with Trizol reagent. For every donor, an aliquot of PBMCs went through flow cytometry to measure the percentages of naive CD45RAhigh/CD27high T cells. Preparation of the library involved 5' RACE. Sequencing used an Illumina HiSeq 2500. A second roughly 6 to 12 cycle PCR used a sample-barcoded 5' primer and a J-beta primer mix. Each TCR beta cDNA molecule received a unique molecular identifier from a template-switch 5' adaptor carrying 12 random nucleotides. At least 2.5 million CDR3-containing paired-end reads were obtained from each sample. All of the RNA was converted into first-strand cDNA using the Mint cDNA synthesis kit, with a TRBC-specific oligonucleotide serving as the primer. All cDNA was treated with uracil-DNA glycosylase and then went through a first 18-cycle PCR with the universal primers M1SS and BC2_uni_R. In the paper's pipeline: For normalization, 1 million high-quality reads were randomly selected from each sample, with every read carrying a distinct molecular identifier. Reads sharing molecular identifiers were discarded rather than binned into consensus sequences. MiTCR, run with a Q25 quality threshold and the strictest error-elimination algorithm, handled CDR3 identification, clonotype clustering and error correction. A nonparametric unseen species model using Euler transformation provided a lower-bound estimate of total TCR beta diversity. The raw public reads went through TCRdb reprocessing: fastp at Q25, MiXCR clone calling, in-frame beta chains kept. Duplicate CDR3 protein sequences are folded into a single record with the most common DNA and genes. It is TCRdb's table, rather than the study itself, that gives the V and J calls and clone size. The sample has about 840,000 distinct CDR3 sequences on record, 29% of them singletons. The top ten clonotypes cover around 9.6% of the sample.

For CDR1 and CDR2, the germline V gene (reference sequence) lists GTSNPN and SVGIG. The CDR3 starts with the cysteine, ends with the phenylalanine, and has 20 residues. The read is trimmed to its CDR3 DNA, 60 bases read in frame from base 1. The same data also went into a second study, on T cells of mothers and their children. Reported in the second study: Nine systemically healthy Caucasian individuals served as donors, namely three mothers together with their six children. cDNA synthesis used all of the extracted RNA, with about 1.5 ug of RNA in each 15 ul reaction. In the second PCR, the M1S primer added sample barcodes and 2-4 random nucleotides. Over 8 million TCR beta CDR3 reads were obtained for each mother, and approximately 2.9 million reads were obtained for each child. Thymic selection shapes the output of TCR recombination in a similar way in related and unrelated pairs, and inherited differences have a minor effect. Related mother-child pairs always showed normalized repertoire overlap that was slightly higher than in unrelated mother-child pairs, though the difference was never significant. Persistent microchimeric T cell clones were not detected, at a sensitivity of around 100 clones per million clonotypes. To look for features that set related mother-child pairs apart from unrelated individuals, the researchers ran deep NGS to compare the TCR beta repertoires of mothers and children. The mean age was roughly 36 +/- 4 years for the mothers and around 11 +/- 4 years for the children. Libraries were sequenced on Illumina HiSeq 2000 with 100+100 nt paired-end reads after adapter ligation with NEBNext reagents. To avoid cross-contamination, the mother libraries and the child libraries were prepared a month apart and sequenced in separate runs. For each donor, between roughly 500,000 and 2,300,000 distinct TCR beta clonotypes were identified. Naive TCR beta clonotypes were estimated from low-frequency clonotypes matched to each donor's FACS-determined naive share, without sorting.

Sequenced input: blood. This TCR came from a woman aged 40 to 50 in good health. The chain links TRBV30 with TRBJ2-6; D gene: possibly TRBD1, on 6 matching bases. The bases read TGTGCCTGGAGTGCCCCTAGGGAAGCACAGGGCCGATCTGGGGCCAACGTCCCGACTTTC. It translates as CAWSAPREAQGRSGANVPTF.